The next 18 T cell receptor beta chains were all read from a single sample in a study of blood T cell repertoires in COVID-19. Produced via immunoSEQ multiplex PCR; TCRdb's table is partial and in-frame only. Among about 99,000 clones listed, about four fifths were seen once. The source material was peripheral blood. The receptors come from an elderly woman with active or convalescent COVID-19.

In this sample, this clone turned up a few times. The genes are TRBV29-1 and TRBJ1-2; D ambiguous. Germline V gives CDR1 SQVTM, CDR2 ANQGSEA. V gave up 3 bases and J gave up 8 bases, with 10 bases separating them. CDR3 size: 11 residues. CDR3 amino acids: CSVDRGIGYTF. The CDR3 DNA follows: TGCAGCGTTGATAGAGGAATAGGCTACACCTTC.

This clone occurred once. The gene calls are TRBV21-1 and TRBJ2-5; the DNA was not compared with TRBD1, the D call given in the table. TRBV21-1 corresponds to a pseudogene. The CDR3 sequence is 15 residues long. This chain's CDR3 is CASSERTGDQETQYF. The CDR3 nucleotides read TGTGCCAGCAGCGAGCGCACAGGGGACCAGGAGACCCAGTACTTC.

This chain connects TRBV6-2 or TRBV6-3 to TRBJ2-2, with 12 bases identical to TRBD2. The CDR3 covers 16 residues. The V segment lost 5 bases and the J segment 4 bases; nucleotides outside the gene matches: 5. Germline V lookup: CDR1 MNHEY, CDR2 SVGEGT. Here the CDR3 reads CASSRLAGVGTGELFF. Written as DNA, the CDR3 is TGTGCCAGCAGTCGACTAGCGGGAGTAGGCACCGGGGAGCTGTTTTTT.

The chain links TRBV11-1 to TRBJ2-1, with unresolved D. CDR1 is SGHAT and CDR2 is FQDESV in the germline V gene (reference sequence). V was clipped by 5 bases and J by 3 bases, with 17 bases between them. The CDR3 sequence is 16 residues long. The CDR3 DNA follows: TGTGCCAGCAGCCCGGGTGGTTCGGCCAACTACAATGAGCAGTTCTTC. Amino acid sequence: CASSPGGSANYNEQFF.

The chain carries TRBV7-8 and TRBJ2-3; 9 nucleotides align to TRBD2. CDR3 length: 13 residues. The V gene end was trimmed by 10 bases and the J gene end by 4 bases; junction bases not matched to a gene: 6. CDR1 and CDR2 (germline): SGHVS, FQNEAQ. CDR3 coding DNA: TGTGCCACGAGGCGGGAGGGGGCAGATACGCAGTATTTT. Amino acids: CATRREGADTQYF.

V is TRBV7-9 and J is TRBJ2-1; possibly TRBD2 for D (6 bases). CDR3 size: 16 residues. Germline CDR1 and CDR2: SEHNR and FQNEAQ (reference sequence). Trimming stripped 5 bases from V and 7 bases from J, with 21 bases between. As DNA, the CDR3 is TGTGCCAGCAGCCCGGGGGACGGGAGCCCAAGGAATGAGCAGTTCTTC. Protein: CASSPGDGSPRNEQFF.

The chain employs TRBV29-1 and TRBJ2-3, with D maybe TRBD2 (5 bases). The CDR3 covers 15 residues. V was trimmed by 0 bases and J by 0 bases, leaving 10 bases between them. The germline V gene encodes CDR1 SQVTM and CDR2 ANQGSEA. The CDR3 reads CSVEDSRRSTDTQYF. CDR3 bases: TGCAGCGTTGAAGACTCTAGGAGGAGCACAGATACGCAGTATTTT.

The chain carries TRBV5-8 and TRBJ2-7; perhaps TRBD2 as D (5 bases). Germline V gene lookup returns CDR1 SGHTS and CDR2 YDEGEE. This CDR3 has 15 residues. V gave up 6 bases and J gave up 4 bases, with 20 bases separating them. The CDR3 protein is CASKVPGTGTYEQYF. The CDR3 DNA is TGTGCCAGCAAAGTCCCGGGTACGGGAACGTACGAGCAGTACTTC.

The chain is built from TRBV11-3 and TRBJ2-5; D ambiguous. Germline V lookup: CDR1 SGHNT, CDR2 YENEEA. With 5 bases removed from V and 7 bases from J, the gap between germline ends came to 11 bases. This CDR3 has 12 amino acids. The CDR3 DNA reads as TGTGCCAGCAGCAATCCGCCAGGGACCCAGTACTTC. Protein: CASSNPPGTQYF.

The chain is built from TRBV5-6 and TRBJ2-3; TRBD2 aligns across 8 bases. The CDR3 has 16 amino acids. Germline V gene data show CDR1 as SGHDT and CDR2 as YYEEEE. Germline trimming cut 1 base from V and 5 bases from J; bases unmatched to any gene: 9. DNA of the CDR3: TGTGCCAGCAGCTTGCAGCGGGAGAGACGGAGAGATACGCAGTATTTT. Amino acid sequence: CASSLQRERRRDTQYF.

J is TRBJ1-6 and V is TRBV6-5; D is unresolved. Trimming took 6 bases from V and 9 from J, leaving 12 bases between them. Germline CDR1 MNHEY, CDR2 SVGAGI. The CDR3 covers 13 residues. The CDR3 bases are TGTGCCAGCAGCCCGCAGGCGACTTCACCCCTCCACTTT. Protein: CASSPQATSPLHF.

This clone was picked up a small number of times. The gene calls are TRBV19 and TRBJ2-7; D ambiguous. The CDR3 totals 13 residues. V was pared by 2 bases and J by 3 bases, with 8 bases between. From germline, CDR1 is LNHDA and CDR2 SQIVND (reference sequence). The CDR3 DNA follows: TGTGCCAGTAGTATACACACGGGCTACGAGCAGTACTTC. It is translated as CASSIHTGYEQYF.

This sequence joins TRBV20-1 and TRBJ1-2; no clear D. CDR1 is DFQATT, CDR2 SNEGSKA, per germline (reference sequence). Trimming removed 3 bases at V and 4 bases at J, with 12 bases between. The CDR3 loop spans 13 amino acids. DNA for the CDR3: TGCAGTGCTAGTCCCCCCCGCGGCTATGGCTACACCTTC. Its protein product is CSASPPRGYGYTF.

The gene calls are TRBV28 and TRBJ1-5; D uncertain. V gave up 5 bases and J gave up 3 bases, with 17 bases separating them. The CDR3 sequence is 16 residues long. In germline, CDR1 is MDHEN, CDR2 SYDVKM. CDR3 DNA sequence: TGTGCCAGCAGTCTTAAAGGGAGGATCCCCAATCAGCCCCAGCATTTT. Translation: CASSLKGRIPNQPQHF. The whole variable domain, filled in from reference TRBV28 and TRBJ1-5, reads DVKVTQSSRYLVKRTGEKVFLECVQDMDHENMFWYRQDPGLGLRLIYFSYDVKMKEKGDIPEGYSVSREKKERFSLILESASTNQTSMYLCASSLKGRIPNQPQHFGDGTRLSIL.

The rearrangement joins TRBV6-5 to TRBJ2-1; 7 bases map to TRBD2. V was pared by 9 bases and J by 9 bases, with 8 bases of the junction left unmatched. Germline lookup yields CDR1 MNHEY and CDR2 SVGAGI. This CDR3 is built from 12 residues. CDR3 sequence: CASGRDIGEQFF. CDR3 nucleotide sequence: TGTGCCAGTGGGAGGGATATCGGTGAGCAGTTCTTC.

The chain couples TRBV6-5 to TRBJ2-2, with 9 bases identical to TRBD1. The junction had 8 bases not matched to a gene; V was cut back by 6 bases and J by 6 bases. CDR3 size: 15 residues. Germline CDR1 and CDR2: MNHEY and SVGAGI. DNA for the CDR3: TGTGCCAGCAGCAAGACAGGGGGGAGGCCCGGGGAGCTGTTTTTT. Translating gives CASSKTGGRPGELFF.

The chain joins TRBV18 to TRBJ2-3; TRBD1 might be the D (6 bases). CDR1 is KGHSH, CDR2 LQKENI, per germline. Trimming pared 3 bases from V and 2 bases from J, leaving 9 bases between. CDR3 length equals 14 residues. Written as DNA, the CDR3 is TGTGCCAGCTCACCGGACAGTTCCACAGATACGCAGTATTTT. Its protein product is CASSPDSSTDTQYF.

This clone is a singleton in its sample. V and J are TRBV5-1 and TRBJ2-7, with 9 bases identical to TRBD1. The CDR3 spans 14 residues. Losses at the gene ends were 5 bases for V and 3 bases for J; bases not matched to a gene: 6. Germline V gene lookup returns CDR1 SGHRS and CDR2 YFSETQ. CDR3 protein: CASRQGQGSYEQYF. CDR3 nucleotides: TGCGCCAGCAGGCAGGGACAGGGAAGCTACGAGCAGTACTTC.